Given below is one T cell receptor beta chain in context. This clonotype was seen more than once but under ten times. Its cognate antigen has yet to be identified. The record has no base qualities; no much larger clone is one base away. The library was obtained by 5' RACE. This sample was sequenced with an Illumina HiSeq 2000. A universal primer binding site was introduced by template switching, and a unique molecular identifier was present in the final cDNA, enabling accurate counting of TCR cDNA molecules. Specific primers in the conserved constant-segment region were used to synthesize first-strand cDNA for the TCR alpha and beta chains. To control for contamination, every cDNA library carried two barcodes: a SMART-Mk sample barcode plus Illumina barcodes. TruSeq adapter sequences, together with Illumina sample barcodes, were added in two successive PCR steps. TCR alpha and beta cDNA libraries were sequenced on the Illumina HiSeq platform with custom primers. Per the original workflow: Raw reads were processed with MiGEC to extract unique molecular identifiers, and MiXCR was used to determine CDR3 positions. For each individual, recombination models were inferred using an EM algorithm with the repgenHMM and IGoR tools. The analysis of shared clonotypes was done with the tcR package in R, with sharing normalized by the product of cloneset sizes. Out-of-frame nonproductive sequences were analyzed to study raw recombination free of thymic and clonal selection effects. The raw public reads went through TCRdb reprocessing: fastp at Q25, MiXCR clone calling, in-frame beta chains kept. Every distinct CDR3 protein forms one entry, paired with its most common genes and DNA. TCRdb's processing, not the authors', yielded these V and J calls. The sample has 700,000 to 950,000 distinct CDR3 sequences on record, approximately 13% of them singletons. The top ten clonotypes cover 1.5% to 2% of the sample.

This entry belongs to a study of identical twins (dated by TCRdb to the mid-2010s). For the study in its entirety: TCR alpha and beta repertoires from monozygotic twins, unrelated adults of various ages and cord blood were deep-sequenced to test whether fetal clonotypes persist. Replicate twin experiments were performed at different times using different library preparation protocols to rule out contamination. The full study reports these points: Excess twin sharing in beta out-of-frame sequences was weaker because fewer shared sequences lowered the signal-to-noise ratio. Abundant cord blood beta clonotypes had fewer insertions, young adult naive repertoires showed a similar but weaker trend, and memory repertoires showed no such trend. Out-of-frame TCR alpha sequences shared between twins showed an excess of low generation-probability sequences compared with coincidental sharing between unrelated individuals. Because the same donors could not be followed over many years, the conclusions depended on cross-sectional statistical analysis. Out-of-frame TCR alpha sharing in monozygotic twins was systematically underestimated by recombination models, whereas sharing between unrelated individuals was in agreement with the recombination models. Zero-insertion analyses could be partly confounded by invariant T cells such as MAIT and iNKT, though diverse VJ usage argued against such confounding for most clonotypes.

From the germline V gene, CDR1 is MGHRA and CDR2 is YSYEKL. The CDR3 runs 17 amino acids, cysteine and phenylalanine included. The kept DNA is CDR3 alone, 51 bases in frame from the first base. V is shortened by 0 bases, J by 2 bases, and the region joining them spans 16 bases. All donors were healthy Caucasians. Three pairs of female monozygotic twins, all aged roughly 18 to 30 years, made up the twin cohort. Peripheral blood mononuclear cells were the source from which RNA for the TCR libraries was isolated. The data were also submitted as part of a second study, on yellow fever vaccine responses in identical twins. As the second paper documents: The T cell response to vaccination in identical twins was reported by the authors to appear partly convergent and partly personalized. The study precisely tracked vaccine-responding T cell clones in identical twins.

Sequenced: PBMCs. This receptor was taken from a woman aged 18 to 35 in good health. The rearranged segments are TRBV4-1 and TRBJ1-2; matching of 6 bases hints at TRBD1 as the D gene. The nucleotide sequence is TGCGCCAGCAGCCAAGATAAGAGCAGGGGATCCAACTATGGCTACACCTTC. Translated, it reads CASSQDKSRGSNYGYTF.